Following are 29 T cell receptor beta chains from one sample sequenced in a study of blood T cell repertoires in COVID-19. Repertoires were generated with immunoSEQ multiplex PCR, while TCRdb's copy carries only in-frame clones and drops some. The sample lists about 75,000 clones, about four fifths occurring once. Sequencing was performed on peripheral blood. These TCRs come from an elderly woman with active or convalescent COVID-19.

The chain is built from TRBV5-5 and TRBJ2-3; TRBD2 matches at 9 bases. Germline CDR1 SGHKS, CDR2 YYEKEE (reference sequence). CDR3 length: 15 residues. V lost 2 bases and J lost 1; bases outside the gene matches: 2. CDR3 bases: TGTGCCAGCAGCTTTATAGCGGGGGGCACAGATACGCAGTATTTT. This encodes CASSFIAGGTDTQYF.

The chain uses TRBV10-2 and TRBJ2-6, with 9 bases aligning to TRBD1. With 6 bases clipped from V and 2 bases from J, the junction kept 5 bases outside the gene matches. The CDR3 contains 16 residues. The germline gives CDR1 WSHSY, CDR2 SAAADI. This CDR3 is CASSGTGYPGANVLTF. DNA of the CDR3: TGCGCCAGCAGCGGGACAGGGTACCCTGGGGCCAACGTCCTGACTTTC.

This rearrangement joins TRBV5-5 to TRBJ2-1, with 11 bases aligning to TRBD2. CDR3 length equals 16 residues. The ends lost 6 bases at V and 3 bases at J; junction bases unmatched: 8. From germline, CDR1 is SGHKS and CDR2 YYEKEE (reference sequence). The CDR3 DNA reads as TGTGCCAGCAACCAACTAGCGGGAGAGATCTACAATGAGCAGTTCTTC. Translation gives CASNQLAGEIYNEQFF.

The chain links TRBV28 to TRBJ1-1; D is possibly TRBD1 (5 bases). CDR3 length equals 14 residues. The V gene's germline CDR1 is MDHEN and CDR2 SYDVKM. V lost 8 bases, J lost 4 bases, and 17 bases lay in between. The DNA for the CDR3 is TGTGCCAGCTTTCTCAGGCAGGGCGGCACTGAAGCTTTCTTT. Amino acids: CASFLRQGGTEAFF.

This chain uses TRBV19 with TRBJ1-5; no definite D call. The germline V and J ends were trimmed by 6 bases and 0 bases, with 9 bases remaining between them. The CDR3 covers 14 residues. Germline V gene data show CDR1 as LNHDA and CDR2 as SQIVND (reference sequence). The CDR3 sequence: CASRSRNSNQPQHF. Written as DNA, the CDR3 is TGTGCCAGTAGGTCCCGTAATAGCAATCAGCCCCAGCATTTT. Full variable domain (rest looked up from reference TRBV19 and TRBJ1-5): DGGITQSPKYLFRKEGQNVTLSCEQNLNHDAMYWYRQDPGQGLRLIYYSQIVNDFQKGDIAEGYSVSREKKESFPLTVTSAQKNPTAFYLCASRSRNSNQPQHFGDGTRLSIL.

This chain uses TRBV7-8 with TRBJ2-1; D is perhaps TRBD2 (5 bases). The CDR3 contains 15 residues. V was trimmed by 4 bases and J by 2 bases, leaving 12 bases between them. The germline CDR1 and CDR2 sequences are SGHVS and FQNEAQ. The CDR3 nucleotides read TGTGCCAGCAGCTCTCCAGCGGTTACCTACAATGAGCAGTTCTTC. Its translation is CASSSPAVTYNEQFF.

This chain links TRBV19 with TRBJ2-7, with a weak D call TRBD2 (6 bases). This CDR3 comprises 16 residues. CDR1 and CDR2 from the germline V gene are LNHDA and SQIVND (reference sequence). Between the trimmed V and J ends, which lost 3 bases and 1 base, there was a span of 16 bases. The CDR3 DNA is TGTGCCAGTAGTATGGTGGGCGGCGGGACTTCCTACGAGCAGTACTTC. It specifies CASSMVGGGTSYEQYF.

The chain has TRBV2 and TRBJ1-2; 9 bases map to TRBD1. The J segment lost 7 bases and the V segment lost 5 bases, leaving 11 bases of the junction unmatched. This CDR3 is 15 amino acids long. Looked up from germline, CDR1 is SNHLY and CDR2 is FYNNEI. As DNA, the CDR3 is TGTGCCAGCAGTACATACGGACAGGGGCTCGGTGGCTACACCTTC. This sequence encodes CASSTYGQGLGGYTF.

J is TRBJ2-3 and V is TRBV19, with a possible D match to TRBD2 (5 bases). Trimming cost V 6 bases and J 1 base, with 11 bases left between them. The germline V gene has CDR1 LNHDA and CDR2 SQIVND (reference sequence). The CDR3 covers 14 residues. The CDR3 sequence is CASSSGYRTDTQYF. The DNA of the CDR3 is TGTGCCAGTAGCTCGGGGTACCGCACAGATACGCAGTATTTT.

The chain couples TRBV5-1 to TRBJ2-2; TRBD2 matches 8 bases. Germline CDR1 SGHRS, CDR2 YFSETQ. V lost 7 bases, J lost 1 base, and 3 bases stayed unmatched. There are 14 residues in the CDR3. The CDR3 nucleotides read TGCGCCAGCTTTACTAGCGGGAACACCGGGGAGCTGTTTTTT. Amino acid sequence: CASFTSGNTGELFF.

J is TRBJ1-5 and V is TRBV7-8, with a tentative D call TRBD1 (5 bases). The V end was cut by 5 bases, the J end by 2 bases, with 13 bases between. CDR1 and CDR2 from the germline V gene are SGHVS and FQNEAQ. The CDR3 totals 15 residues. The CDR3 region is CASSRGRVGNQPQHF. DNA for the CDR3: TGTGCCAGCAGCCGCGGCAGGGTCGGCAATCAGCCCCAGCATTTT. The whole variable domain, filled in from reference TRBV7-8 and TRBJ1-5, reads GAGVSQSPRYKVAKRGQDVALRCDPISGHVSLFWYQQALGQGPEFLTYFQNEAQLDKSGLPSDRFFAERPEGSVSTLKIQRTQQEDSAVYLCASSRGRVGNQPQHFGDGTRLSIL.

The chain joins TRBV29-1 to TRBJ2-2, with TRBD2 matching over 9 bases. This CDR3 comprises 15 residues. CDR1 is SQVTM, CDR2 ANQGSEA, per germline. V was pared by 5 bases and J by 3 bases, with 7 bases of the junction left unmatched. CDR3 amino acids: CSVKRGATHTGELFF. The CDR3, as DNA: TGCAGCGTTAAGCGGGGGGCTACCCACACCGGGGAGCTGTTTTTT.

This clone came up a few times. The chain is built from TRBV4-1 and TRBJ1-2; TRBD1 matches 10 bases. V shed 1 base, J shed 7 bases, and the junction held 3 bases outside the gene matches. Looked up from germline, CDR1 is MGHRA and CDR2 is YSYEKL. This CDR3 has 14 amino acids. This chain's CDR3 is CASSQAGTGVGYTF. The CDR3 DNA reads TGCGCCAGCAGCCAAGCCGGGACAGGGGTTGGCTACACCTTC.

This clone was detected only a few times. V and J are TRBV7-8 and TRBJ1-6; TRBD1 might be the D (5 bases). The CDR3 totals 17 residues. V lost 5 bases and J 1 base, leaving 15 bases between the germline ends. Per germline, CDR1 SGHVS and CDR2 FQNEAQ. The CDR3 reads CASSPGRGVSYNSPLHF. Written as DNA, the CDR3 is TGTGCCAGCAGCCCCGGGAGGGGAGTATCCTATAATTCACCCCTCCACTTT.

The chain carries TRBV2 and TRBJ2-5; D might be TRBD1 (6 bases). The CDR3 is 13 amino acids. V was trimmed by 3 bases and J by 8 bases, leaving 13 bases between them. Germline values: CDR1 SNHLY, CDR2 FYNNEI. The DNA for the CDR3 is TGTGCCAGCAGTGATACAGGGCTCGAAACCCAGTACTTC. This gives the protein CASSDTGLETQYF.

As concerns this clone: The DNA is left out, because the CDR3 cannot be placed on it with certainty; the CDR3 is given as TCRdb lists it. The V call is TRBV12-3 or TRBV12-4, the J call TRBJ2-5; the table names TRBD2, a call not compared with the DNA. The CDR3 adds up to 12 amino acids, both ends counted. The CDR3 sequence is CASSSSGETQYF.

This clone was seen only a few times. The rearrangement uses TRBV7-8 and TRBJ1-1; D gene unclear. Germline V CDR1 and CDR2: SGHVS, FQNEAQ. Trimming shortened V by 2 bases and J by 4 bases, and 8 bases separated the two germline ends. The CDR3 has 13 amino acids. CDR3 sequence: CASSLRETTEAFF. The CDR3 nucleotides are TGTGCCAGCAGCTTACGGGAGACCACTGAAGCTTTCTTT.

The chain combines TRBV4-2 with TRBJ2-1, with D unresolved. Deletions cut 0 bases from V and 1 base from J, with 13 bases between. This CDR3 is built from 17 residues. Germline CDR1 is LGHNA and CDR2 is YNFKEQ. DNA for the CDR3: TGTGCCAGCAGCCAAGATGTCCGGGTACAATCCTACAATGAGCAGTTCTTC. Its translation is CASSQDVRVQSYNEQFF.

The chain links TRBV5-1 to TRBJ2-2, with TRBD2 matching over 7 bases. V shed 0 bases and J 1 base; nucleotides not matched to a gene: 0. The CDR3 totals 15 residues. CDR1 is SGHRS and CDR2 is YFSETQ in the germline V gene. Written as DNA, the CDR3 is TGCGCCAGCAGCTTGGTAGCGGGGAACACCGGGGAGCTGTTTTTT. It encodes CASSLVAGNTGELFF.

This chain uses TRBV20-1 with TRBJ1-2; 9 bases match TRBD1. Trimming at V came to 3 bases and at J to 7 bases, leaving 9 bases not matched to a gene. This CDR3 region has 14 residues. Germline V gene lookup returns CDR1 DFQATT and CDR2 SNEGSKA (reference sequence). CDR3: CSASFVQGAGGYTF. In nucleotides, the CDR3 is TGCAGTGCTAGTTTCGTACAGGGGGCTGGTGGCTACACCTTC.

The CDR3 DNA is TGCAGCGTCAAAGTAACAGGGGGGTACGCGTCAGATACGCAGTATTTT. This encodes CSVKVTGGYASDTQYF. The rearrangement joins TRBV29-1 to TRBJ2-3; 8 bases are a match to TRBD1. Germline V gene data show CDR1 as SQVTM and CDR2 as ANQGSEA. V lost 6 bases, J lost 4 bases, and 15 bases stayed unmatched. This CDR3 region has 16 residues.

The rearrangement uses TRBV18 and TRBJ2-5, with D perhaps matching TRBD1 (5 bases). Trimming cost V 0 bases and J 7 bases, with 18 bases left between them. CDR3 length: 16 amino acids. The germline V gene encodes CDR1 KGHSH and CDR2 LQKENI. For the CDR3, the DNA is TGTGCCAGCTCACCACCGGTAGGAGTTACTGGGGCGACCCAGTACTTC. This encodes CASSPPVGVTGATQYF.

The CDR3 sequence is CASSLEGSEQFF. The CDR3 region has the DNA TGTGCCAGCAGCCTTGAGGGCAGCGAGCAGTTCTTC. This sequence joins TRBV4-2 and TRBJ2-1; TRBD2 might be the D (5 bases). This CDR3 is built from 12 residues. V shed 4 bases and J shed 10 bases, with 11 bases lying between them. Germline V CDR1 and CDR2: LGHNA, YNFKEQ.

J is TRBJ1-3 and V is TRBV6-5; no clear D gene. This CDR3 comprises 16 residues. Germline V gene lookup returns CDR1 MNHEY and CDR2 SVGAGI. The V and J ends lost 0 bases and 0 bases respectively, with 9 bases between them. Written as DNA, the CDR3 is TGTGCCAGCAGTTACTCGACACTCTCCTCTGGAAACACCATATATTTT. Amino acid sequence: CASSYSTLSSGNTIYF.

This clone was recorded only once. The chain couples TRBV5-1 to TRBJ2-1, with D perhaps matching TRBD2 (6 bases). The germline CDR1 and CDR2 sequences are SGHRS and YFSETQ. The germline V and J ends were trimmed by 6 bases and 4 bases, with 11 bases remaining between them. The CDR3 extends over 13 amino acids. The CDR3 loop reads CASTRDFYNEQFF. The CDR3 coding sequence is TGCGCCAGCACCCGGGACTTTTACAATGAGCAGTTCTTC. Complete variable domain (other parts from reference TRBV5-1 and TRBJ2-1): KAGVTQTPRYLIKTRGQQVTLSCSPISGHRSVSWYQQTPGQGLQFLFEYFSETQRNKGNFPGRFSGRQFSNSRSEMNVSTLELGDSALYLCASTRDFYNEQFFGPGTRLTVL.

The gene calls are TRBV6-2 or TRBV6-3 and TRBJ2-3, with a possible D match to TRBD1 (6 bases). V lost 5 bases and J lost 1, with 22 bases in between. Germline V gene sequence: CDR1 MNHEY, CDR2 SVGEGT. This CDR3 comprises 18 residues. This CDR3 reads CASSILMGRSGGTDTQYF. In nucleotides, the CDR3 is TGTGCCAGCAGTATCCTTATGGGGAGATCAGGGGGCACAGATACGCAGTATTTT.

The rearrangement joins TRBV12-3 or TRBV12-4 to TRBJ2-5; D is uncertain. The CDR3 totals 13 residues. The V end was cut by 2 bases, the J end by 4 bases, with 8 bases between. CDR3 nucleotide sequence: TGTGCCAGCAGTTTATGGCTAGGAGAGACCCAGTACTTC. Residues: CASSLWLGETQYF.

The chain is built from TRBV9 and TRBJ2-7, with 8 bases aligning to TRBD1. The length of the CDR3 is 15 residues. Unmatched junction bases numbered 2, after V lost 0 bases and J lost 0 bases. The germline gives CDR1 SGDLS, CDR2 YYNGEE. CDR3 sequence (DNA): TGTGCCAGCAGCGTAGGCGGGACAGGCTCCTACGAGCAGTACTTC. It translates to CASSVGGTGSYEQYF.

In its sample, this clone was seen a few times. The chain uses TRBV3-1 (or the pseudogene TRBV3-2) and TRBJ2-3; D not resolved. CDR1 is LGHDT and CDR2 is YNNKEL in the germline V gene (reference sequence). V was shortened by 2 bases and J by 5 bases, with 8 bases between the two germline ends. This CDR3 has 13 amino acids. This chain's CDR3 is CASSQRRGDTQYF. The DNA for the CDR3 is TGTGCCAGCAGCCAACGGCGAGGAGATACGCAGTATTTT.